This T cell receptor (beta chain) was sequenced during a study of glioma-infiltrating T cells after dendritic cell vaccination. Study-level information: Dendritic cells derived from monocytes and pulsed with autologous tumor lysate formed the vaccine.

The time point was: after dendritic cell vaccination, including at tumor progression/relapse. Assay: immunoSEQ multiplex PCR; the TCRdb copy retains only in-frame clones and omits some. Of more than 95,000 clones listed, 90% were seen once; the top ten hold over 2.5%. V was pared by 6 bases and J by 4 bases, with 6 bases of the junction left unmatched. This CDR3 comprises 14 residues. The germline CDR1 and CDR2 sequences are ENHRY and SYGVKD. The rearrangement uses TRBV10-3 and TRBJ2-3; 8 positions agree with TRBD2. The clonotype comes from a human donor with glioblastoma. The input for sequencing was blood, taken after dendritic cell vaccination. The CDR3 region is CAISPGGMSDTQYF. The CDR3 nucleotides read TGTGCCATCAGCCCGGGAGGGATGTCAGATACGCAGTATTTT.